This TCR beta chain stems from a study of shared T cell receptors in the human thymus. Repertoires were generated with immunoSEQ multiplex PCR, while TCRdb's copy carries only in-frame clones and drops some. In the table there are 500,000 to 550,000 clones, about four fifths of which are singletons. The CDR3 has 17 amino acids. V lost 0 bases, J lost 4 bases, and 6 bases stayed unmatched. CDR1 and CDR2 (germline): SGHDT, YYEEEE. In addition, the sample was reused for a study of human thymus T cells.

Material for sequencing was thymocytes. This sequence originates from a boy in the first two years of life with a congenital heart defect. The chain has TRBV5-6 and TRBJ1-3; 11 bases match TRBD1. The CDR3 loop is CASSLAFGQGAGNTIYF. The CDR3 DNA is TGTGCCAGCAGCTTGGCATTCGGACAGGGGGCCGGAAACACCATATATTTT.